A single sample gave rise to the 30 T cell receptor beta chains below, sequenced in a study of shared clonotypes between healthy human individuals. Profiling relied on immunoSEQ multiplex PCR, and the TCRdb table lists in-frame clones only, not all of them. The table lists more than 150,000 clones, 80% to 95% of them singletons, with around 0.067% in the top ten. Specimen: naive CD4+ T cells sorted from blood. Stated subset: CD45RA+ positively selected. The receptor source for this set is a woman in her 30s in good health.

This clone occurred once. The gene calls are TRBV2 and TRBJ1-5; a possible D gene is TRBD1 (5 bases). Germline CDR1 reads SNHLY; CDR2 reads FYNNEI. V was clipped by 1 base and J by 6 bases, with 10 bases between them. CDR3 size: 14 residues. The CDR3: CASSEVGRVQPQHF. The CDR3 DNA reads TGTGCCAGCAGTGAAGTGGGCAGGGTTCAGCCCCAGCATTTT.

The chain is built from TRBV28 and TRBJ2-4, with D maybe TRBD2 (5 bases). The CDR3 has 17 amino acids. The ends were cut back, 1 base at V and 0 bases at J, with 13 bases in the middle. Germline V lookup: CDR1 MDHEN, CDR2 SYDVKM. In DNA form, the CDR3 reads TGTGCCAGCAGTTTATTATCTTTGCGGGCAGCCAAAAACATTCAGTACTTC. Protein sequence: CASSLLSLRAAKNIQYF.

This chain connects TRBV28 to TRBJ1-2; D not resolved. Deletions cut 7 bases from V and 1 base from J, with 16 bases between. The CDR3 consists of 15 residues. Germline loops: CDR1 MDHEN, CDR2 SYDVKM. CDR3 DNA sequence: TGTGCCAGCAACCCTCCGCTCTCCCATAACTATGGCTACACCTTC. This encodes CASNPPLSHNYGYTF.

The chain uses TRBV5-1 and TRBJ2-6; D is unresolved. With 0 bases removed from V and 0 bases from J, the gap between germline ends came to 7 bases. The CDR3 runs to 16 residues. Germline V lookup: CDR1 SGHRS, CDR2 YFSETQ. As DNA, the CDR3 is TGCGCCAGCAGCTTGGACGGAAGCTCTGGGGCCAACGTCCTGACTTTC. Protein sequence: CASSLDGSSGANVLTF.

CDR3 region: CASSPLAGVSYEQYF. In nucleotides, the CDR3 is TGTGCCAGCAGCCCCCTAGCGGGAGTGTCCTACGAGCAGTACTTC. This rearrangement joins TRBV14 to TRBJ2-7, with 10 bases aligning to TRBD2. The CDR3 runs to 15 residues. V shed 4 bases, J shed 1 base, and the junction held 4 bases outside the gene matches. Germline loops: CDR1 SGHDN, CDR2 FVKESK. Full variable domain (remainder filled in from reference TRBV14 and TRBJ2-7): EAGVTQFPSHSVIEKGQTVTLRCDPISGHDNLYWYRRVMGKEIKFLLHFVKESKQDESGMPNNRFLAERTGGTYSTLKVQPAELEDSGVYFCASSPLAGVSYEQYFGPGTRLTVT.

V gene TRBV7-8 combines with J gene TRBJ1-1; D is uncertain. V shed 0 bases and J shed 0 bases, with 8 bases lying between them. Per germline, CDR1 SGHVS and CDR2 FQNEAQ. The CDR3 consists of 15 residues. CDR3 bases: TGTGCCAGCAGCTTAGCAAGGAATTTGAACACTGAAGCTTTCTTT. This encodes CASSLARNLNTEAFF.

This chain joins TRBV10-2 and TRBJ1-1, with D possibly TRBD1 on 6 matching bases. Per germline, CDR1 WSHSY and CDR2 SAAADI. Trimming took 0 bases from V and 4 from J, leaving 15 bases between them. This CDR3 spans 16 amino acids. The CDR3 coding sequence is TGCGCCAGCAGTGAGTCAGGACGGCAGGGGACCACTGAAGCTTTCTTT. Translation: CASSESGRQGTTEAFF.

This rearrangement joins TRBV5-1 to TRBJ2-2; 8 bases are a match to TRBD2. V shed 3 bases and J 4 bases; nucleotides not matched to a gene: 5. CDR1 and CDR2 from the germline V gene are SGHRS and YFSETQ. The CDR3 contains 15 residues. In DNA form, the CDR3 reads TGCGCCAGCAGCTCTCGGGAGGGGGGCACCGGGGAGCTGTTTTTT. Translated, it gives CASSSREGGTGELFF. The whole variable domain, remainder taken from reference TRBV5-1 and TRBJ2-2, is KAGVTQTPRYLIKTRGQQVTLSCSPISGHRSVSWYQQTPGQGLQFLFEYFSETQRNKGNFPGRFSGRQFSNSRSEMNVSTLELGDSALYLCASSSREGGTGELFFGEGSRLTVL.

The V gene is TRBV5-4, the J gene TRBJ1-3; D not resolved. V lost 1 base to trimming and J lost 4 bases, with 6 bases between them. CDR3 length: 13 amino acids. Germline loops: CDR1 SGHNT, CDR2 YYREEE (reference sequence). In DNA, the CDR3 is TGTGCCAGCAGCTTGTCCGTAGGAAACACCATATATTTT. This encodes CASSLSVGNTIYF.

The chain links TRBV6-4 to TRBJ2-2; 9 bases agree with TRBD2. J gave up 5 bases and V 3 bases, and 4 bases lay outside the gene matches. CDR3 length: 15 amino acids. The V gene's germline CDR1 is MRHNA and CDR2 SNTAGT. CDR3 coding DNA: TGTGCCAGCAGTGAAGCTAGCGGGACGACCGGGGAGCTGTTTTTT. As protein: CASSEASGTTGELFF.

This chain links TRBV7-9 with TRBJ2-5, with a possible D match to TRBD1 (5 bases). The DNA end is a closer match to TRBJ2-7, so the J assignment may be wrong. The CDR3 loop spans 11 amino acids. Germline V lookup: CDR1 SEHNR, CDR2 FQNEAQ (reference sequence). This CDR3 reads CASTAGNEQYF. Here the CDR3 DNA reads TGTGCCAGTACAGCAGGGAACGAGCAGTACTTC.

V gene TRBV5-6 combines with J gene TRBJ2-3; 7 bases align to TRBD2. Germline-derived CDR1 and CDR2 are SGHDT and YYEEEE. After removal of 0 bases from V and 1 base from J, the junction contained 2 bases not matched to a gene. The CDR3 has 15 residues. The CDR3 DNA reads as TGTGCCAGCAGCTTGGAACGGGAGGGCACAGATACGCAGTATTTT. It specifies CASSLEREGTDTQYF.

The chain recombines TRBV2 with TRBJ2-7, with 11 nucleotides matching TRBD2. V lost 8 bases to trimming and J lost 2 bases; unmatched junction nucleotides: 5. CDR1 is SNHLY and CDR2 is FYNNEI in the germline V gene. This CDR3 comprises 14 residues. CDR3 bases: TGTGCCAGCCATTCGACTAGCGGGGCCTACGAGCAGTACTTC. Translating it yields CASHSTSGAYEQYF.

The chain combines TRBV4-1 with TRBJ1-1; TRBD1 is a possible D gene (5 bases). CDR3 size: 15 residues. Germline CDR1 MGHRA, CDR2 YSYEKL. Trimming removed 1 base at V and 0 bases at J, with 9 bases between. In DNA form, the CDR3 reads TGCGCCAGCAGCCAAGTGACAGCTCTGAACACTGAAGCTTTCTTT. This sequence encodes CASSQVTALNTEAFF.

Comments on this clone: The sample carries other DNA sequences with the same CDR3. V and J are TRBV5-1 and TRBJ1-1, with a weak D call TRBD1 (5 bases). The CDR3 runs 15 residues. CDR1 and CDR2 (germline): SGHRS, YFSETQ. Trimming stripped 2 bases from V and 1 base from J, with 12 bases between. This CDR3 reads CASSLLTGTNTEAFF. The CDR3 coding sequence is TGCGCCAGCAGCTTACTGACCGGGACGAACACTGAAGCTTTCTTT. The full variable domain, completed using reference TRBV5-1 and TRBJ1-1, is KAGVTQTPRYLIKTRGQQVTLSCSPISGHRSVSWYQQTPGQGLQFLFEYFSETQRNKGNFPGRFSGRQFSNSRSEMNVSTLELGDSALYLCASSLLTGTNTEAFFGQGTRLTVV.

The chain couples TRBV5-1 to TRBJ2-1; 9 bases agree with TRBD1. V shed 4 bases, J shed 9 bases, and the junction held 11 bases outside the gene matches. The CDR3 totals 15 residues. Germline CDR1 SGHRS, CDR2 YFSETQ. The CDR3 protein is CASSGRDRDVGEQFF. CDR3 DNA sequence: TGCGCCAGCAGCGGACGGGACAGGGATGTCGGTGAGCAGTTCTTC.

The genes are TRBV11-2 and TRBJ2-7; tentative D call: TRBD2 (5 bases). CDR3 length: 15 amino acids. The ends were cut back, 1 base at V and 6 bases at J, with 16 bases in the middle. Germline values: CDR1 SGHAT, CDR2 FQNNGV. DNA for the CDR3: TGTGCCAGCAGCTTAGCGGGGATGCTCCTTTCCGAGCAGTACTTC. Its protein is CASSLAGMLLSEQYF.

V and J are TRBV18 and TRBJ2-1; the match to TRBD1 covers 7 bases. J was trimmed by 10 bases and V by 6 bases; bases with no gene match: 9. The CDR3 contains 13 residues. Germline V lookup: CDR1 KGHSH, CDR2 LQKENI. The CDR3 loop is CASSGQLKEEQFF. The CDR3 DNA is TGTGCCAGCTCGGGACAGCTCAAAGAGGAGCAGTTCTTC.

The chain uses TRBV4-2 and TRBJ1-1, with unresolved D. From germline, CDR1 is LGHNA and CDR2 YNFKEQ. The CDR3 has 14 amino acids. V was cut by 5 bases and J by 5 bases, with 15 bases left in between. The DNA of the CDR3 is TGTGCCAGCAGCTCGAACTCGGGAGGGACTGAAGCTTTCTTT. It yields the protein CASSSNSGGTEAFF.

The CDR3 DNA is TGTGCCACCAGCTGGCTAGGACTAGCGAACTCCTACGAGCAGTACTTC. Translating it yields CATSWLGLANSYEQYF. The V gene is TRBV15, the J gene TRBJ2-5; 9 bases line up with TRBD2. Matching the DNA end better, TRBJ2-7 makes the J call doubtful. The CDR3 spans 16 residues. The germline gives CDR1 LNHNV, CDR2 YYDKDF (reference sequence).

In DNA form, the CDR3 reads TGTGCCAGCAGCTCGAGACAGGGGAAGATGCGCTACACCTTC. It specifies CASSSRQGKMRYTF. This chain uses TRBV5-4 with TRBJ1-2; 8 bases match TRBD1. Per the germline V gene, CDR1 is SGHNT and CDR2 is YYREEE (reference sequence). The CDR3 has 14 amino acids. The V and J ends lost 3 bases and 9 bases, in that order; junction bases with no gene match: 10.

This clone was counted only a few times. The chain carries TRBV2 and TRBJ2-7, with D hard to call. The germline CDR1 and CDR2 sequences are SNHLY and FYNNEI. Trimming took off 7 bases at V and 3 bases at J, with 16 bases between the two ends. The CDR3 is 14 residues long. DNA for the CDR3: TGTGCCAGCACTCCTAGTTCCCCCCTCTACGAGCAGTACTTC. Amino acids: CASTPSSPLYEQYF. Using reference TRBV2 and TRBJ2-7 for the parts outside the CDR3, the full variable domain is EPEVTQTPSHQVTQMGQEVILRCVPISNHLYFYWYRQILGQKVEFLVSFYNNEISEKSEIFDDQFSVERPDGSNFTLKIRSTKLEDSAMYFCASTPSSPLYEQYFGPGTRLTVT.

The J gene is TRBJ1-4, the V gene TRBV27; possibly TRBD1 for D (5 bases). Trimming shortened V by 5 bases and J by 8 bases, and 18 bases separated the two germline ends. The CDR3 has 15 residues. In germline, CDR1 is MNHEY, CDR2 SMNVEV (reference sequence). In nucleotides, the CDR3 is TGTGCCAGCAGTCCGATCCCAGGGATCTGGGAAAAACTGTTTTTT. As protein: CASSPIPGIWEKLFF.

The chain has TRBV10-3 and TRBJ2-7, with 9 bases fitting TRBD2. This CDR3 comprises 15 residues. Germline assignment: CDR1 ENHRY and CDR2 SYGVKD. The DNA for the CDR3 is TGTGCGCTACGACCCGCGGGAGGGGGCTCCTACGAGCAGTACTTC. This gives the protein CALRPAGGGSYEQYF.

V usage is TRBV7-2 and J usage is TRBJ2-7, with 12 positions matching TRBD2. The length of the CDR3 is 15 residues. Germline trimming cut 5 bases from V and 8 bases from J; bases unmatched to any gene: 10. Per germline, CDR1 SGHTA and CDR2 FQGNSA. The CDR3: CASSLGLAGGRKQYF. CDR3 DNA: TGTGCCAGCAGCCTGGGGCTAGCGGGAGGGCGCAAGCAGTACTTC.

The gene calls are TRBV5-1 and TRBJ2-1, with D tentatively TRBD2 (6 bases). Trimming left V 3 bases short and J 10 bases short, with 17 bases between. The germline V gene encodes CDR1 SGHRS and CDR2 YFSETQ. CDR3 length: 14 amino acids. The CDR3 nucleotides read TGCGCCAGCAGCTCCTCGACTAGGGAACGGGAGCAGTTCTTC. Encoded protein: CASSSSTREREQFF.

The sample holds one count of this clone. The CDR3 DNA reads TGTGCCAGCAACGCCCCCCCTAGCGGGAACACCGGGGAGCTGTTTTTT. Amino acids: CASNAPPSGNTGELFF. This chain links TRBV6-4 with TRBJ2-2; 7 bases fit TRBD2. V shed 7 bases and J 1 base; nucleotides not matched to a gene: 9. From germline, CDR1 is MRHNA and CDR2 SNTAGT. This CDR3 is 16 amino acids long.

The rearrangement links TRBV6-1 to TRBJ2-7; 9 nucleotides match TRBD2. Trimming removed 5 bases from V and 4 bases from J; junction bases left unmatched: 9. Germline V gene lookup returns CDR1 MNHNS and CDR2 SASEGT. CDR3 length: 15 amino acids. CDR3 amino acids: CASSPGGSGSYEQYF. CDR3 DNA sequence: TGTGCCAGCAGTCCGGGGGGTAGCGGGAGTTACGAGCAGTACTTC.

The chain has TRBV6-1 and TRBJ2-7; 8 nucleotides align to TRBD1. The V gene end was trimmed by 11 bases and the J gene end by 0 bases; junction bases not matched to a gene: 6. CDR1 is MNHNS, CDR2 SASEGT, per germline. The CDR3 totals 13 residues. CDR3 DNA sequence: TGTGCCCTCGGACAGGGATTCTCCTACGAGCAGTACTTC. Its translation: CALGQGFSYEQYF.

This rearrangement joins TRBV28 to TRBJ1-1; no reliable D call. Germline assignment: CDR1 MDHEN and CDR2 SYDVKM. The germline V and J ends were trimmed by 2 bases and 5 bases, with 21 bases remaining between them. The CDR3 length is 17 residues. CDR3 nucleotide sequence: TGTGCCAGCAGTTTAGTGTGGCGCTATGCTTACCGAACTGAAGCTTTCTTT. This sequence encodes CASSLVWRYAYRTEAFF.